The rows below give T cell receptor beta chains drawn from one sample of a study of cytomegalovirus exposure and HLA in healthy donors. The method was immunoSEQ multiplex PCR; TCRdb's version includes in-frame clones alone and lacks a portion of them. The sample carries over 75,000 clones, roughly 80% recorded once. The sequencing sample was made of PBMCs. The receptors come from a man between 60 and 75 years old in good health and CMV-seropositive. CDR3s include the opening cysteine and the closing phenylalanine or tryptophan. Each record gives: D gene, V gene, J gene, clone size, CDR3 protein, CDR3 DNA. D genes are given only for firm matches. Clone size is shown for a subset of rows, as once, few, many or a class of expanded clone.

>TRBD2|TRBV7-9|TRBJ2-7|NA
CASSPALARDEQYF
TGTGCCAGCAGCCCCGCACTAGCGCGTGACGAGCAGTACTTC
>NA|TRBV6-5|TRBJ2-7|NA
CASSYSLGVEQYF
TGTGCCAGCAGTTACTCATTAGGGGTCGAGCAGTACTTC
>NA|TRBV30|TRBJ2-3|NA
CAWTRGPDTQYF
TGTGCCTGGACCAGGGGCCCAGATACGCAGTATTTT
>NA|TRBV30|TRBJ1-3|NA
CAWSVLLAARSGNTIYF
TGTGCCTGGAGTGTACTCCTGGCGGCACGCTCTGGAAACACCATATATTTT
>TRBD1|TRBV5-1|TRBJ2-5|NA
CASSLGGQGGSETQYF
TGCGCCAGCAGCTTGGGAGGACAGGGGGGATCGGAGACCCAGTACTTC
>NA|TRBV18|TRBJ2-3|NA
CASSLLGGLSTDTQYF
TGTGCCAGCTCACTGCTCGGGGGGCTTAGCACAGATACGCAGTATTTT
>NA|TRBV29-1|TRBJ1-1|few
CSARSSEAFF
TGCAGCGCTAGGTCCTCTGAAGCTTTCTTT
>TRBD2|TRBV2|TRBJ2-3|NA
CASRLAGATDTQYF
TGTGCCAGCAGGCTAGCGGGGGCTACAGATACGCAGTATTTT
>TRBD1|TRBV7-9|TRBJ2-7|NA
CASSSTGIEQYF
TGTGCCAGCAGCTCGACAGGGATCGAGCAGTACTTC
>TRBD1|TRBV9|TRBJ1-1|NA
CASSATGANTEAFF
TGTGCCAGCAGCGCCACAGGGGCGAACACTGAAGCTTTCTTT
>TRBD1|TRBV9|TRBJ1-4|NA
CASSARGLGEKLFF
TGTGCCAGCAGCGCCAGGGGGCTCGGGGAAAAACTGTTTTTT
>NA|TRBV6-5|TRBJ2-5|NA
CASTQRETQYF
TGTGCCAGCACTCAGAGGGAGACCCAGTACTTC
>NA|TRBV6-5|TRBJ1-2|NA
CATLGRNGYTF
TGTGCCACACTTGGGAGGAATGGCTACACCTTC
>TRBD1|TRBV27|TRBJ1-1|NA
CASSRGQVVNTEAFF
TGTGCCAGCAGTCGAGGACAGGTCGTGAACACTGAAGCTTTCTTT
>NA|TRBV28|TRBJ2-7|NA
CASSFNSGPSYEQYF
TGTGCCAGCAGTTTCAACTCAGGGCCTTCCTACGAGCAGTACTTC
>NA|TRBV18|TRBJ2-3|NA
CASSPLGAQAVTDTQYF
TGTGCCAGCTCACCTCTAGGGGCGCAGGCGGTCACAGATACGCAGTATTTT
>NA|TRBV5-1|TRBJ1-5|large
CASSLEGDKPQHF
TGCGCCAGCAGCTTGGAGGGAGACAAGCCCCAGCATTTT